This T cell receptor (beta chain) was sequenced during a study of T cell responses to AZD1222 COVID-19 vaccine. The method was immunoSEQ multiplex PCR; TCRdb's version includes in-frame clones alone and lacks a portion of them. The sample yields 89,000 or so clones, 75% to 90% seen once. There are 12 residues in the CDR3. Deletions cut 6 bases from V and 9 bases from J, with 12 bases between. Germline values: CDR1 MDHEN, CDR2 SYDVKM. V is TRBV28 and J is TRBJ2-1; D is undetermined. The sequencing used peripheral blood, collected on day 0 of AZD1222 vaccination. The origin of this receptor is an adult in good health. CDR3 in DNA: TGTGCCAGCAGCCCCCTAGTCAGTGAGCAGTTCTTC. Protein: CASSPLVSEQFF.